Shown below are 22 T cell receptor beta chains from a single sample sequenced in a study of T cells after yellow fever vaccination. TCRdb passed the 5' RACE reads through MiXCR, listing each CDR3 protein once. Of 240,000 or so distinct CDR3 sequences listed, 6% to 7.5% are singletons. This sample comprised CD4+ T cells sorted from PBMCs, obtained 15 days after the yellow fever booster vaccination. The receptors shown here come from a man aged 25-45 years who received the YFV17D yellow fever vaccine.

This clonotype came up many times. The chain links TRBV10-3 to TRBJ2-5; a weak D match, TRBD2 (6 bases). The germline V and J ends were trimmed by 11 bases and 3 bases, with 13 bases remaining between them. Germline assignment: CDR1 ENHRY and CDR2 SYGVKD. The CDR3 extends over 12 amino acids. The CDR3 DNA follows: TGTGCCTCCAGGTCGGGAGAAGAGACCCAGTACTTC. Residues: CASRSGEETQYF.

This clonotype was seen repeatedly, ten times or more. V is TRBV11-2 and J is TRBJ2-1, with TRBD2 matching over 8 bases. J lost 6 bases, V lost 8 bases, and 9 bases had no gene match. This CDR3 contains 14 residues. The V gene's germline CDR1 is SGHAT and CDR2 FQNNGV. DNA for the CDR3: TGTGCCAGCGCCCTAGGACGGGAGGGCAATGAGCAGTTCTTC. This translates into CASALGREGNEQFF.

The chain uses TRBV7-9 and TRBJ1-2; the D is unclear. Germline CDR1 and CDR2: SEHNR and FQNEAQ (reference sequence). Trimming removed 5 bases at V and 8 bases at J, with 21 bases between. The CDR3 covers 15 residues. The chain's CDR3 is CASSRGPVPLYGYTF. In DNA, the CDR3 is TGTGCCAGCAGCCGAGGACCCGTGCCGCTTTACGGCTACACCTTC.

This clonotype appeared a few times. The chain joins TRBV15 to TRBJ2-1; 10 bases align to TRBD2. Per the germline V gene, CDR1 is LNHNV and CDR2 is YYDKDF (reference sequence). The CDR3 sequence is 16 residues long. Trimming at V came to 8 bases and at J to 12 bases, leaving 19 bases not matched to a gene. The CDR3 reads CATGPGVLAGVGAQFF. The CDR3 nucleotides are TGTGCCACCGGGCCGGGGGTTCTAGCGGGAGTGGGGGCGCAGTTCTTC.

The chain recombines TRBV12-3 or TRBV12-4 with TRBJ1-4; no firm D call. This CDR3 is built from 17 residues. The germline V and J ends were trimmed by 7 bases and 2 bases, with 20 bases remaining between them. The CDR3 loop reads CASTRHGGRGTNEKLFF. DNA of the CDR3: TGTGCCAGCACCCGACATGGAGGGCGAGGGACTAATGAAAAACTGTTTTTT.

This clonotype was seen a few times. The V call is TRBV12-3 or TRBV12-4, the J call TRBJ2-7; a possible D gene is TRBD2 (5 bases). Trimming stripped 6 bases from V and 4 bases from J, with 16 bases between. The CDR3 covers 14 residues. In DNA form, the CDR3 reads TGTGCCAGCAGCCGTCGGCGGGTCGCATACGAGCAGTACTTC. It specifies CASSRRRVAYEQYF.

This clonotype was seen ten or more times. The chain uses TRBV20-1 and TRBJ2-7, with 7 bases matching TRBD1. The CDR3 loop spans 13 amino acids. Germline V CDR1 and CDR2: DFQATT, SNEGSKA (reference sequence). The junction had 4 bases not matched to a gene; V was cut back by 3 bases and J by 2 bases. Here the CDR3 reads CSARPGTAYEQYF. DNA for the CDR3: TGCAGTGCTAGGCCGGGGACAGCCTACGAGCAGTACTTC.

The V call is TRBV5-1, the J call TRBJ2-5; no clear D gene. Germline-derived CDR1 and CDR2 are SGHRS and YFSETQ. The CDR3 is made up of 17 amino acids. The V end lost 2 bases, the J end lost 4 bases, and 21 bases lay between the germline ends. The CDR3 nucleotides read TGCGCCAGCAGCTTCCCAAGGACCGAAGGAGTGGGAGAGACCCAGTACTTC. Its protein is CASSFPRTEGVGETQYF.

This clonotype was seen ten or more times. The V and J genes are TRBV24-1 and TRBJ1-2; D gene unclear. V dropped 0 bases and J dropped 10 bases, with 8 bases sitting between them. The CDR3 has 12 amino acids. Germline-derived CDR1 and CDR2 are KGHDR and SFDVKD. This CDR3 reads CATSDLGTHYTF. Here the CDR3 DNA reads TGTGCCACCAGTGATTTGGGCACCCACTACACCTTC.

J is TRBJ2-3 and V is TRBV5-1, with D perhaps matching TRBD2 (6 bases). The CDR3 sequence is 15 residues long. V was cut by 0 bases and J by 3 bases, with 11 bases left in between. Germline values: CDR1 SGHRS, CDR2 YFSETQ. The chain's CDR3 is CASSLGREFTDTQYF. DNA for the CDR3: TGCGCCAGCAGCTTGGGTCGGGAGTTTACAGATACGCAGTATTTT.

The V call is TRBV7-2, the J call TRBJ1-1; D is possibly TRBD1 (6 bases). V lost 4 bases and J 1 base, leaving 13 bases between the germline ends. Germline V gene sequence: CDR1 SGHTA, CDR2 FQGNSA. CDR3 length: 15 amino acids. The CDR3 region is CASSSNLDRNTEAFF. CDR3 nucleotides: TGTGCCAGCAGCTCTAATCTGGACAGGAACACTGAAGCTTTCTTT.

This clonotype was observed a handful of times. The CDR3 loop is CASKDRVNTGELFF. The CDR3 DNA follows: TGTGCCAGCAAGGACAGGGTAAACACCGGGGAGCTGTTTTTT. The chain has TRBV12-3 or TRBV12-4 and TRBJ2-2; 8 bases map to TRBD1. The V segment lost 7 bases and the J segment 2 bases; nucleotides outside the gene matches: 3. The CDR3 loop spans 14 amino acids.

This clonotype was found a few times. The chain combines TRBV7-2 with TRBJ2-1; D possibly corresponds to TRBD2 (6 bases). CDR1 SGHTA and CDR2 FQGNSA come from the germline V gene. The CDR3 is 12 amino acids. V was shortened by 4 bases and J by 9 bases, with 10 bases between the two germline ends. CDR3 sequence: CASSSTGSEQFF. Here the CDR3 DNA reads TGTGCCAGCAGCTCCACCGGGAGTGAGCAGTTCTTC. Filled out from reference TRBV7-2 and TRBJ2-1, the complete variable domain reads GAGVSQSPSNKVTEKGKDVELRCDPISGHTALYWYRQSLGQGLEFLIYFQGNSAPDKSGLPSDRFSAERTGGSVSTLTIQRTQQEDSAVYLCASSSTGSEQFFGPGTRLTVL.

The V and J genes are TRBV15 and TRBJ2-7, with 11 bases that match TRBD1. From germline, CDR1 is LNHNV and CDR2 YYDKDF (reference sequence). J was trimmed by 6 bases and V by 4 bases; bases with no gene match: 11. There are 16 residues in the CDR3. The CDR3 here is CATSTGRRDRGGEQYF. CDR3 in DNA: TGTGCCACCAGCACTGGCCGCCGGGACAGGGGGGGCGAGCAGTACTTC.

The V call is TRBV18, the J call TRBJ1-4; TRBD1 might be the D (5 bases). V shed 3 bases and J shed 3 bases, with 11 bases lying between them. The CDR3 is 15 residues long. Germline V gene data show CDR1 as KGHSH and CDR2 as LQKENI. CDR3: CASSPQGYANEKLFF. The CDR3 DNA is TGTGCCAGCTCACCGCAGGGTTATGCTAATGAAAAACTGTTTTTT.

At least ten counts were recorded for this clonotype. The CDR3 loop reads CAITPDRDNSPLHF. CDR3 bases: TGTGCCATCACCCCAGACAGGGATAATTCACCCCTCCACTTT. The rearrangement uses TRBV10-3 and TRBJ1-6, with 7 bases that match TRBD1. Germline loops: CDR1 ENHRY, CDR2 SYGVKD. Unmatched junction bases numbered 5, after V lost 7 bases and J lost 5 bases. The CDR3 contains 14 residues.

This clonotype has more than one count but fewer than ten. This chain links TRBV12-3 or TRBV12-4 with TRBJ2-7, with D tentatively TRBD1 or TRBD2 (5 bases each). This CDR3 contains 14 residues. The V gene lost 1 base and the J gene lost 10 bases, with 17 bases spanning the gap. The CDR3 protein is CASSLGGAGPLQYF. Written as DNA, the CDR3 is TGTGCCAGCAGTTTAGGGGGCGCGGGCCCCCTCCAGTACTTC.

This clonotype was counted ten times or more. The rearrangement uses TRBV28 and TRBJ2-1; TRBD1 matches at 9 bases. Germline values: CDR1 MDHEN, CDR2 SYDVKM. This CDR3 spans 15 amino acids. With V trimmed by 4 bases and J by 2 bases, 3 bases remained unmatched. The CDR3 DNA reads as TGTGCCAGCAGTTCGGGGACAGGGACCTACAATGAGCAGTTCTTC. Amino acids: CASSSGTGTYNEQFF.

This clonotype occurred a few times. V and J are TRBV7-9 and TRBJ1-5; D gene unclear. The CDR3 has 16 amino acids. V shed 2 bases and J shed 2 bases, with 13 bases lying between them. In germline, CDR1 is SEHNR, CDR2 FQNEAQ (reference sequence). The CDR3 here is CASSLIIEVGNQPQHF. The CDR3 DNA is TGTGCCAGCAGCTTAATTATAGAGGTTGGCAATCAGCCCCAGCATTTT.

In its sample, this clonotype was seen a few times. This chain uses TRBV6-2 or TRBV6-3 with TRBJ2-7; the D gene is possibly TRBD1 (6 bases). V was cut by 7 bases and J by 4 bases, with 17 bases left in between. Germline assignment: CDR1 MNHEY and CDR2 SVGEGT. The CDR3 loop spans 14 amino acids. The CDR3 region has the DNA TGTGCCAGCATCATTGAGACAGGACAATACGAGCAGTACTTC. Encoded protein: CASIIETGQYEQYF.

Details on this clonotype: Germline is not matched at one junction end, which may reflect a read error. V gene TRBV9 combines with J gene TRBJ2-2, with D perhaps matching TRBD1 or TRBD2 (5 bases each). Germline V lookup: CDR1 SGDLS, CDR2 YYNGEE. CDR3 size: 15 residues. CDR3 coding DNA: TGTGCCAGCAGCGTAGTGACGGGGAACACCGGGGACCTGTTTTTT. Translated, it gives CASSVVTGNTGDLFF.

The chain joins TRBV2 to TRBJ1-4; D is unclear. Germline-derived CDR1 and CDR2 are SNHLY and FYNNEI. V shed 1 base and J shed 8 bases, with 5 bases lying between them. The CDR3 runs to 12 residues. The CDR3 DNA reads as TGTGCCAGCAGTGAAGTCCGCGAAAAACTGTTTTTT. Residues: CASSEVREKLFF.